The present T cell receptor beta chain was sequenced within a study of shared clonotypes between healthy human individuals. The germline V gene encodes CDR1 LGHNT and CDR2 FRNRAP. J gave up 4 bases and V 3 bases, and 7 bases lay outside the gene matches. The CDR3 has 17 residues. Libraries were prepared by immunoSEQ multiplex PCR; TCRdb keeps only in-frame clonotypes and omits some of them. Here the sample spans roughly 810,000 clones, about 97% being singletons. As defined, naive CD8 cells were CD45RO-negative and positively selected for CCR7, with terminally differentiated effector memory CD45RA+ cells excluded.

The sequence was collected from a man in his thirties or forties in good health. The chain uses TRBV12-5 and TRBJ2-2; 11 positions match TRBD1. Input material: naive CD8+ T cells sorted from blood. This chain's CDR3 is CASGFMGQGVSTGELFF. The CDR3 nucleotides read TGTGCTAGTGGTTTTATGGGACAGGGGGTGAGCACCGGGGAGCTGTTTTTT. Complete variable domain (other parts from reference TRBV12-5 and TRBJ2-2): DARVTQTPRHKVTEMGQEVTMRCQPILGHNTVFWYRQTMMQGLELLAYFRNRAPLDDSGMPKDRFSAEMPDATLATLKIQPSEPRDSAVYFCASGFMGQGVSTGELFFGEGSRLTVL.